This paragraph reports one TCR beta chain. The antigen is unknown. The data were produced by immunoSEQ multiplex PCR, yet TCRdb's version contains in-frame clones alone and is incomplete. Among 80,000 to 100,000 clones, 70% to 90% were seen once, and the ten largest hold 0.7% to 0.9%. The CDR3 sequence is 15 residues long. Germline V CDR1 and CDR2: SGHAT, FQNNGV. The ends were cut back, 4 bases at V and 5 bases at J, with 15 bases in the middle. This record belongs to a study of OX40 agonist ivuxolimab in advanced cancers. Study details: Every 2 weeks, ivuxolimab was infused into the patients intravenously at between 0.01 and 10 mg/kg.

Study results and caveats: Averaged across samples, CD8+ T cells carried more expanded clones than CD4+ did.

The receptor was derived from an adult with an advanced solid tumor such as melanoma, head and neck, liver or kidney cancer. This chain connects TRBV11-2 to TRBJ2-4, with D tentatively TRBD1 (6 bases). Source: CD4+ or CD8+ T cells sorted from blood, taken in a trial of the OX40 agonist ivuxolimab. CDR3 in DNA: TGTGCCAGCAGCTCCGGGACACTCCAAGAAAACATTCAGTACTTC. Encoded protein: CASSSGTLQENIQYF.